The 5 T cell receptor beta chains presented below share a single source sample, sequenced in a study of cytomegalovirus exposure and HLA in healthy donors. Profiling relied on immunoSEQ multiplex PCR, and the TCRdb table lists in-frame clones only, not all of them. Of 68,000 or so clones in the sample, more than 70% were seen once. What was sequenced was PBMCs. These receptors were collected from a woman aged 18-35 years in good health and CMV-seronegative.

The CDR3 nucleotides are TGTGCCAGCAGTTACCGGGACTTTTCCTACGAGCAGTACTTC. The encoded protein is CASSYRDFSYEQYF. V gene TRBV6-5 combines with J gene TRBJ2-7; D may be TRBD2 (6 bases). Trimming took off 2 bases at V and 1 base at J, with 9 bases between the two ends. Looked up from germline, CDR1 is MNHEY and CDR2 is SVGAGI. This CDR3 has 14 amino acids.

This clone was detected only once. The chain combines TRBV5-1 with TRBJ2-5; 9 bases align to TRBD1. There are 14 residues in the CDR3. Germline CDR1 reads SGHRS; CDR2 reads YFSETQ. V lost 2 bases and J lost 4; bases outside the gene matches: 3. Here the CDR3 DNA reads TGCGCCAGCAGCTTTTTGGGACAGGGAGAGACCCAGTACTTC. Residues: CASSFLGQGETQYF.

This chain joins TRBV27 and TRBJ2-7, with D uncertain. The V end was cut by 3 bases, the J end by 6 bases, with 12 bases between. The germline gives CDR1 MNHEY, CDR2 SMNVEV (reference sequence). This CDR3 spans 13 amino acids. CDR3 residues: CASSLDLWAEQYF. The CDR3 DNA follows: TGTGCCAGCAGTTTGGATCTTTGGGCCGAGCAGTACTTC.

This chain joins TRBV5-1 and TRBJ1-1, with D unresolved. The germline V gene has CDR1 SGHRS and CDR2 YFSETQ. There are 14 residues in the CDR3. The V end lost 1 base, the J end lost 0 bases, and 7 bases lay between the germline ends. CDR3 amino acids: CASSLREVNTEAFF. In DNA, the CDR3 is TGCGCCAGCAGCTTGCGGGAGGTGAACACTGAAGCTTTCTTT.

The rearrangement uses TRBV7-7 and TRBJ2-5, with D maybe TRBD1 (6 bases). This CDR3 is built from 14 residues. Germline CDR1 and CDR2: SSHAT and FNYEAQ (reference sequence). Trimming removed 2 bases from V and 5 bases from J, with 12 bases in between. The CDR3 here is CASSLYGQPETQYF. As DNA, the CDR3 is TGTGCCAGCAGCTTATACGGACAGCCCGAGACCCAGTACTTC.